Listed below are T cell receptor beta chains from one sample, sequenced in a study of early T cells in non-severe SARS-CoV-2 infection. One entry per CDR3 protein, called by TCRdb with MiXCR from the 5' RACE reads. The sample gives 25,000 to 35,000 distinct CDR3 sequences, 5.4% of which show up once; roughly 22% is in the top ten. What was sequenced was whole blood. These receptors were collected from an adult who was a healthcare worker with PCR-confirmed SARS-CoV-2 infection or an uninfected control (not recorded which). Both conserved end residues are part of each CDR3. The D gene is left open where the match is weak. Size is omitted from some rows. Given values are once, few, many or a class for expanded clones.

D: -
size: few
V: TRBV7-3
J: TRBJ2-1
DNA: TGTGCCAGCAGCCCAGAGGACGGGGGTGAGCAGTTCTTC
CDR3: CASSPEDGGEQFF

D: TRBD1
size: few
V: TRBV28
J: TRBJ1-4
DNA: TGTGCCAGCAGTCCCACGACAGGGACTAATGAAAAACTGTTTTTT
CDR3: CASSPTTGTNEKLFF

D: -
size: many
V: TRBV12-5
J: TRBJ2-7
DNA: TGTGCTAGTGCCCTTACTGGGACACCGTCCTACGAGCAGTACTTC
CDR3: CASALTGTPSYEQYF

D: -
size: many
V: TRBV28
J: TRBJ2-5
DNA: TGTGCCACTACGAAAGGGGAGACCCAGTACTTC
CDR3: CATTKGETQYF

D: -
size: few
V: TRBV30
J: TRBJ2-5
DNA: TGTGCCTTACATATAGGGGGTGAGACCCAGTACTTC
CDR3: CALHIGGETQYF

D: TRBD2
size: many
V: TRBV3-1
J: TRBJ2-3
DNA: TGTGCCAGCAGCTGGACTAGCGCTGCTAGCACAGATACGCAGTATTTT
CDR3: CASSWTSAASTDTQYF

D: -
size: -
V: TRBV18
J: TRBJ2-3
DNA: TGTGCCAGCTCACCGCTCGGGGCGATACGGGAAGATACGCAGTATTTT
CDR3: CASSPLGAIREDTQYF

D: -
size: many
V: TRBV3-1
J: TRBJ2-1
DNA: TGTGCCAGCGGCCAAATACCTAGGGGGGGTCGGCGAGGCTCCTACAATGAGCAGTTCTTC
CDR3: CASGQIPRGGRRGSYNEQFF

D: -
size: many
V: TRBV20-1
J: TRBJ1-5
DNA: TGCAGTGCTAGTGACCGATTTAGCAATCAGCCCCAGCATTTT
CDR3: CSASDRFSNQPQHF

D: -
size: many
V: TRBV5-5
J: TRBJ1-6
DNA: TGTGCCAGCAGCTTGGGAACCTGGGGCTCCTATAATTCACCCCTCCACTTT
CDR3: CASSLGTWGSYNSPLHF

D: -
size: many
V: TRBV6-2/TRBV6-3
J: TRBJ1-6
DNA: TGTGCCAGCAGAAAGGATCTTTCTGGGTCACCCCTCCACTTT
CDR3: CASRKDLSGSPLHF

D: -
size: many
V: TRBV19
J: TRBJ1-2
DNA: TGTGCCACCGAAACAGGGTCCCATGGCTACACCTTC
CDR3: CATETGSHGYTF

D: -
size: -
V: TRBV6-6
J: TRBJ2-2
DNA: TGTGCCAGCAGAACCCAGTACCTGAACACCGGGGAGCTGTTTTTT
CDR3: CASRTQYLNTGELFF

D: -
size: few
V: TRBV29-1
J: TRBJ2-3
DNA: TGCAGCGGGAGGGGACATTACCCCACAGATACGCAGTATTTT
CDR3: CSGRGHYPTDTQYF

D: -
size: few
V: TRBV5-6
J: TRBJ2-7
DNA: TGTGCCAGCACCAGGCGGACCAGCTCCTACGAGCAGTACTTC
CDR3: CASTRRTSSYEQYF

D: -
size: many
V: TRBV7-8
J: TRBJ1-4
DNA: TGTGCCAGCGCCCGGGGCAGGACTAATGAAAAACTGTTTTTT
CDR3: CASARGRTNEKLFF

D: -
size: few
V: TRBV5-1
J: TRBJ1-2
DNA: TGCGCCAGCAGCCCCGAGGGGGGACCCTATGGCTACACCTTC
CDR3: CASSPEGGPYGYTF

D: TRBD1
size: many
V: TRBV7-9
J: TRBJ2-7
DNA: TGTGCCAGCAGCATCGGACAGGACGAGCAGTACTTC
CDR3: CASSIGQDEQYF

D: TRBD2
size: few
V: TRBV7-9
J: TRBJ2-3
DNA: TGTGCCAGCAGCCCCCGGGGAAGCGGGAGAATATCAGATACACAGTATTTT
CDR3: CASSPRGSGRISDTQYF

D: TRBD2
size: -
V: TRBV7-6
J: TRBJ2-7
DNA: TGTGCCAGCAGCCCCAGGTCGGGGGGAAGCTCCTACGAGCAGTACTTC
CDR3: CASSPRSGGSSYEQYF

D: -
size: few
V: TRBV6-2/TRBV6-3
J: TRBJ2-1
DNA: TGTGCCAGCAGGAACCGGGAAATTACCTACAATGAGCAGTTCTTC
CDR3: CASRNREITYNEQFF

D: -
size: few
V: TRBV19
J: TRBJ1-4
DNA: TGTGCCAGTAGCGGGTCGGCTAATGAAAAACTGTTTTTT
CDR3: CASSGSANEKLFF

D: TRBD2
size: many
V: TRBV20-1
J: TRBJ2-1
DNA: TGCAGTGCTAGTTCCCCCGGGACTAGCGGGGGGAATGAGCAGTTCTTC
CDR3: CSASSPGTSGGNEQFF

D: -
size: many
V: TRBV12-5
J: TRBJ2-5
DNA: TGTGCTAGTGGTTTTCGGGGGACTGAGACCCAGTACTTC
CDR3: CASGFRGTETQYF

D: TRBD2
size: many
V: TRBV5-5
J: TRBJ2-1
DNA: TGTGCCAGCAGCTTGGTCGGGACTAGCGAGGTCAATGAGCAGTTCTTC
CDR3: CASSLVGTSEVNEQFF

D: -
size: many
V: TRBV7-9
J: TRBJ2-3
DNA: TGTGCCAGCAGCTTATTAGTGGCTAACACAGATACGCAGTATTTT
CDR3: CASSLLVANTDTQYF

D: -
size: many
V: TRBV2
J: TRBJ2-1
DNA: TGTGCCAGCAGCGCAGACTCTTCCTACAATGAGCAGTTCTTC
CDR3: CASSADSSYNEQFF

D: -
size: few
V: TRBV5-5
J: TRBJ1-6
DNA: TGTGCCAGCAGCGGTGAAGTTAATTCACCCCTCCACTTT
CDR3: CASSGEVNSPLHF

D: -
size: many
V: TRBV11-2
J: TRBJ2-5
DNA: TGTGCCAGCAGCTTAGATCTTGAGACCCAGTACTTC
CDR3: CASSLDLETQYF

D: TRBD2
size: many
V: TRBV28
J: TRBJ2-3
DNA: TGTGCCAGCAGTTTATGGGGGGGAGGAGCGGGAGGACCAGATACGCAGTATTTT
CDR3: CASSLWGGGAGGPDTQYF

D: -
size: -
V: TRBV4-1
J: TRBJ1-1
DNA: TGCGCCAGCAGCCAAAAACAGGGGAACACTGAAGCTTTCTTT
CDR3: CASSQKQGNTEAFF

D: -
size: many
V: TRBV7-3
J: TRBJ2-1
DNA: TGTGCCAGCAGCCTCCAACCTCCCGGGACGGTGTACAATGAGCAGTTCTTC
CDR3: CASSLQPPGTVYNEQFF

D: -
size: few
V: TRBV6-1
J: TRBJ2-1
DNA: TGTGCCAGCAGTAAAGTGGGGGACCCGGGAGCCGGCGCGGATGAGCAGTTCTTC
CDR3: CASSKVGDPGAGADEQFF

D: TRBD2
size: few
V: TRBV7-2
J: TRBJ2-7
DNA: TGTGCCAGCAGCTTAATAGCGGGAGGGCCATACGAGCAGTACTTC
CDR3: CASSLIAGGPYEQYF

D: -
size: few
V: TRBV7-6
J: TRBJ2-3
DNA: TGTGCCAGCAGCCCAGGCTTCGGGGGAGATGATACGCAGTATTTT
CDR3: CASSPGFGGDDTQYF

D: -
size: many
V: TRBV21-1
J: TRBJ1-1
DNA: TGTGCCAGCAGCAAAGTGGAGGACGATCACACTGAAGCTTTCTTT
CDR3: CASSKVEDDHTEAFF

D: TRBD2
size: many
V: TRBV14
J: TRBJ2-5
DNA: TGTGCCAGCAGCCAAGATCGGGGTCAGGGACTAGCCGAGACCCAGTACTTC
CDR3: CASSQDRGQGLAETQYF

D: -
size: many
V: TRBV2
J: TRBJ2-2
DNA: TGTGCCAGCAAAGGAGTAGCGCAAACCACCGGGGAGCTGTTTTTT
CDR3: CASKGVAQTTGELFF

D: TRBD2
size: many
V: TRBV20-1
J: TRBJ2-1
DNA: TGCAGTGCTCAGCGGCGGGAGGGGTCCTACAATGAGCAGTTCTTC
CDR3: CSAQRREGSYNEQFF

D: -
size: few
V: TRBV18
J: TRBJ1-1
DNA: TGTGCCAGCTCACCACCCCGGGCAGGTTCCACTGAAGCTTTCTTT
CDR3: CASSPPRAGSTEAFF

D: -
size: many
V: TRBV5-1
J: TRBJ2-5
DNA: TGCGCCAGCAGCTTGGCCCTCACATACCAAGAGACCCAGTACTTC
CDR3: CASSLALTYQETQYF

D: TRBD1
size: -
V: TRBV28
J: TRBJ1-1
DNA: TGTGCCAGCAGAATGGGACAGTTTGTCACTGAAGCTTTCTTT
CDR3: CASRMGQFVTEAFF

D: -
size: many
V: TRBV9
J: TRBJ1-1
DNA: TGTGCCAGCAGCGTAGGTGGTAAAGCTGAAGCTTTCTTT
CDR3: CASSVGGKAEAFF

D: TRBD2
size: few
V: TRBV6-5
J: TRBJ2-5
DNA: TGTGCCAGCAGTTCCACCGGCCGCGGGGGGACCCAGTACTTC
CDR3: CASSSTGRGGTQYF

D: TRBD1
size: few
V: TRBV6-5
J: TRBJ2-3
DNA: TGTGCCAGCAGGCGGACAGGGGTCCTCTTCACAGATACGCAGTATTTT
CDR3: CASRRTGVLFTDTQYF

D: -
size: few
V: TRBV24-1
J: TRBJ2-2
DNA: TGTGCCACCAGTGATCCCGGGACCAACACCGGGGAGCTGTTTTTT
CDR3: CATSDPGTNTGELFF